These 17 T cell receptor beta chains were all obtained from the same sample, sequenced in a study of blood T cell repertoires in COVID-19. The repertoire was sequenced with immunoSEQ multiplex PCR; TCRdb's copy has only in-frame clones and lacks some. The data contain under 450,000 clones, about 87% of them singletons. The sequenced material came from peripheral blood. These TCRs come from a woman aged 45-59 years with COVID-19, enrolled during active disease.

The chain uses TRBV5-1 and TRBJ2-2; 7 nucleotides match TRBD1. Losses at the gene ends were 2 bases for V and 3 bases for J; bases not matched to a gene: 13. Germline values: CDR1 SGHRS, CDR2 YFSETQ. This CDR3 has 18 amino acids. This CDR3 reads CASSFREGGALDTGELFF. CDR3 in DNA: TGCGCCAGCAGCTTTCGTGAAGGGGGCGCGTTGGACACCGGGGAGCTGTTTTTT.

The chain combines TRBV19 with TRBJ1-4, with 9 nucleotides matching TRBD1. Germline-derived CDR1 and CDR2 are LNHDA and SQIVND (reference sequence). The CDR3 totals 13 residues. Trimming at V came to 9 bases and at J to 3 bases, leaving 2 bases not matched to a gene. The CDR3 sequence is CASRDRANEKLFF. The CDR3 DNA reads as TGTGCCAGCAGGGACAGGGCTAATGAAAAACTGTTTTTT.

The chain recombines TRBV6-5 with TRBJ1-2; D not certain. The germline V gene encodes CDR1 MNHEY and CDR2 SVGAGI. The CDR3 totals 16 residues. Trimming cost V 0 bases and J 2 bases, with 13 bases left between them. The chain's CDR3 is CASSYSGSATNYGYTF. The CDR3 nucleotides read TGTGCCAGCAGTTACTCCGGGAGCGCCACAAACTATGGCTACACCTTC.

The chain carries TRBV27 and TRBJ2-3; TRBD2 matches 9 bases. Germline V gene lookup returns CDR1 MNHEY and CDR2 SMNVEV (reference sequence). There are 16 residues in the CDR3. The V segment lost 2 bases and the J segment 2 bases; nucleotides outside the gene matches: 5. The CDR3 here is CASSLAGGIPTDTQYF. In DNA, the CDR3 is TGTGCCAGCAGTTTAGCGGGGGGGATCCCCACAGATACGCAGTATTTT.

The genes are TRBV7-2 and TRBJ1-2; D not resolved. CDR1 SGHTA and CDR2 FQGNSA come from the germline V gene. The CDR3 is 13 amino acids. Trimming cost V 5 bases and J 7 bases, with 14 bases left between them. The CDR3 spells CASSPPGLRGYTF. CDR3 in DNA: TGTGCCAGCAGCCCCCCCGGACTGCGTGGCTACACCTTC.

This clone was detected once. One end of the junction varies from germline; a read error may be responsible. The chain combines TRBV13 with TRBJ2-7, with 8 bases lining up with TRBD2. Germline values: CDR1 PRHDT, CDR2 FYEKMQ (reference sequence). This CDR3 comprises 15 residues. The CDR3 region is CASSWAGGTSHEQYF. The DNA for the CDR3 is TGTGCCAGCAGCTGGGCGGGGGGCACCTCCCACGAGCAGTACTTC.

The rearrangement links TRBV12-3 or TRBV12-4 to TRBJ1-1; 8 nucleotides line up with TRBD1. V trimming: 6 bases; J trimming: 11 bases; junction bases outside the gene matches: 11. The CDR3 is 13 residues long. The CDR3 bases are TGTGCCAGCAGCCAGGGAGGCAGGGGGCTGGCTTTCTTT. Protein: CASSQGGRGLAFF.

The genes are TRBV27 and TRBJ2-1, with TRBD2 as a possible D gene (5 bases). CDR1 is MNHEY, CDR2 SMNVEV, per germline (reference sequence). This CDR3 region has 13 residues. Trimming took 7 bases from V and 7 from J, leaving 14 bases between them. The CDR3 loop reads CASTTPPGNEQFF. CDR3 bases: TGTGCCAGCACCACACCCCCGGGGAATGAGCAGTTCTTC.

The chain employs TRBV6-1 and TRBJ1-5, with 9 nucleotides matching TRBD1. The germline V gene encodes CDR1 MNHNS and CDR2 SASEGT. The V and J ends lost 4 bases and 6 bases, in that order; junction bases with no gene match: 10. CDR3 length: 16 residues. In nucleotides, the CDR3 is TGTGCCAGCAGTGGTCCCTCCGGGACAGGGTTTCAGCCCCAGCATTTT. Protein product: CASSGPSGTGFQPQHF.

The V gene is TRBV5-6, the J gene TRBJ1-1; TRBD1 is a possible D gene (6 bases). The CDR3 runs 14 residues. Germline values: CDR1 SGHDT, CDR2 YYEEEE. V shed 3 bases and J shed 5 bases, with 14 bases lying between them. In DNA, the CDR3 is TGTGCCAGCAGCTCCCGGAGCAGGGGTACTGAAGCTTTCTTT. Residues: CASSSRSRGTEAFF. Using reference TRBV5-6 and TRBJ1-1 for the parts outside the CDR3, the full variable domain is DAGVTQSPTHLIKTRGQQVTLRCSPKSGHDTVSWYQQALGQGPQFIFQYYEEEERQRGNFPDRFSGHQFPNYSSELNVNALLLGDSALYLCASSSRSRGTEAFFGQGTRLTVV.

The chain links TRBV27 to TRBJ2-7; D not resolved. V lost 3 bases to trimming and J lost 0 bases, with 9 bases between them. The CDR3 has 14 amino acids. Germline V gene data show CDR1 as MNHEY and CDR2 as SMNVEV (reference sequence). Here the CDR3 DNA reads TGTGCCAGCAGTTTGCAGGCCATCTCCTACGAGCAGTACTTC. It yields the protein CASSLQAISYEQYF.

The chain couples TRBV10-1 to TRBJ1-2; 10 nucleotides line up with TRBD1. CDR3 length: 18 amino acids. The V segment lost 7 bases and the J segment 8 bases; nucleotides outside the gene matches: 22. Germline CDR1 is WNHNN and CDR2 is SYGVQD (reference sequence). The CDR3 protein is CASITIRDRGEQVGGYTF. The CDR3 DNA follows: TGCGCCAGCATTACTATCCGGGACAGGGGTGAGCAGGTGGGGGGCTACACCTTC.

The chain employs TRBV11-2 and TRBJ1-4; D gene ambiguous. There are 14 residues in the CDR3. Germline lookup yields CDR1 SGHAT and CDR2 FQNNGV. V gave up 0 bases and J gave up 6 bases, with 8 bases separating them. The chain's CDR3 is CASSLDMGDEKLFF. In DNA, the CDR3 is TGTGCCAGCAGCTTAGATATGGGAGATGAAAAACTGTTTTTT.

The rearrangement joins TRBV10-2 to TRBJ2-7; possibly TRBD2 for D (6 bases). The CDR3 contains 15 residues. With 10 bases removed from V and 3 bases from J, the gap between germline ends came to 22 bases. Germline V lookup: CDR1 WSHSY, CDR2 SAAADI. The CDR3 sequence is CATGRRREKGYEQYF. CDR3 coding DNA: TGCGCCACGGGCAGGAGGAGGGAAAAAGGCTACGAGCAGTACTTC.

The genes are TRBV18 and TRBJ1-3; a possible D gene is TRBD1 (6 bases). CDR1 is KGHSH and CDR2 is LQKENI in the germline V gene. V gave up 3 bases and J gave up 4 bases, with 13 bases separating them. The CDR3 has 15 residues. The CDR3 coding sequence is TGTGCCAGCTCACCTGACCGGGACAACGGAAACACCATATATTTT. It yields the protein CASSPDRDNGNTIYF.

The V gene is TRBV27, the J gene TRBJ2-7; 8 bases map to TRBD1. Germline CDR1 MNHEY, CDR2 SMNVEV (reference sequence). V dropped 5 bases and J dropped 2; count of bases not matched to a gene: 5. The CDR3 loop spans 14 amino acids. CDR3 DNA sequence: TGTGCCAGCAGTGAGACAGGGGCCACCTACGAGCAGTACTTC. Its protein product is CASSETGATYEQYF.

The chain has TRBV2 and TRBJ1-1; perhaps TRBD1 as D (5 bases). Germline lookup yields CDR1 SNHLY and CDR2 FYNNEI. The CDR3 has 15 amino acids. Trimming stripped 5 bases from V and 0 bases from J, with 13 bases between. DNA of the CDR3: TGTGCCAGCAGTCCTCTTGGGGGGGTGAACACTGAAGCTTTCTTT. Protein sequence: CASSPLGGVNTEAFF. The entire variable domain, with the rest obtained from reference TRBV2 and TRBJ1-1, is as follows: EPEVTQTPSHQVTQMGQEVILRCVPISNHLYFYWYRQILGQKVEFLVSFYNNEISEKSEIFDDQFSVERPDGSNFTLKIRSTKLEDSAMYFCASSPLGGVNTEAFFGQGTRLTVV.